This TCR beta chain was found in a study of CD8 T cells in ankylosing spondylitis. TCRdb independently ran MiXCR on the 5' RACE reads; one entry per CDR3 protein. Here the sample spans about 220,000 distinct CDR3 sequences, around a quarter being singletons. This clonotype occurred once. Sequencing used blood, either unsorted or a sorted T cell fraction (not recorded which). This TCR was sampled from a male donor with ankylosing spondylitis or in good health (not recorded which).

This CDR3 reads CASSLTGTGGTGELFF. The CDR3 DNA sequence: TGTGCCAGCAGTTTAACAGGGACCGGGGGCACCGGGGAGCTGTTTTTT. V and J are TRBV12-3 or TRBV12-4 and TRBJ2-2; D could derive from TRBD1 or TRBD2 (6 bases each). The germline V and J ends were trimmed by 2 bases and 4 bases, with 14 bases remaining between them. The CDR3 is 16 residues long.